A selection of T cell receptor beta chains follows, all from one sample in a study of blood T cells in healthy people across ages. TCRdb called the 5' RACE reads again in MiXCR, with one record for every CDR3 protein. The repertoire holds 700,000 to 1,000,000 distinct CDR3 sequences, with around 42% as singletons. Sequenced sample: blood. The receptors originated from a man aged 55 to 70 in good health. CDR3s include the opening cysteine and the closing phenylalanine or tryptophan. The D gene is left open where the match is weak. Size is omitted from some rows. Given values are once, few, many or a class for expanded clones.

TRBJ2-2 | TRBD1 | . | TRBV2 | 15 | CASRGQGRDTGELFF | TGTGCCAGCAGAGGACAGGGTAGGGACACCGGGGAGCTGTTTTTT
TRBJ2-2 | TRBD1 | . | TRBV15 | 16 | CATSRDRDRNTGELFF | TGTGCCACCAGCAGAGACCGGGACAGGAACACCGGGGAGCTGTTTTTT
TRBJ1-2 | TRBD1 | few | TRBV7-9 | 14 | CASSAWDRGLGYTF | TGTGCCAGCAGCGCCTGGGACAGGGGGCTTGGCTACACCTTC
TRBJ2-7 | . | . | TRBV5-5 | 13 | CASSAWTSYEQYF | TGTGCCAGCAGCGCCTGGACAAGCTACGAGCAGTACTTC
TRBJ1-1 | . | . | TRBV4-3 | 15 | CASSSSEGPNTEAFF | TGCGCCAGCAGCTCGTCGGAGGGGCCCAACACTGAAGCTTTCTTT
TRBJ2-5 | TRBD1 | few | TRBV2 | 15 | CASSEVGSGGKTQYF | TGTGCCAGCAGTGAAGTTGGGTCAGGGGGTAAGACCCAGTACTTC
TRBJ1-2 | . | once | TRBV7-9 | 13 | CASMGGTNYGYTF | TGTGCCAGCATGGGGGGAACTAACTATGGCTACACCTTC
TRBJ2-7 | . | . | TRBV7-2 | 15 | CASSRDAPNSYEQYF | TGTGCCAGCAGCCGGGACGCTCCCAACTCCTACGAGCAGTACTTC
TRBJ2-1 | TRBD2 | . | TRBV4-1 | 18 | CASSQDLASGGSYNGQFF | TGCGCCAGCAGCCAAGATTTAGCTAGCGGGGGTTCCTACAATGGGCAGTTCTTC
TRBJ2-2 | TRBD1 | . | TRBV5-1 | 16 | CASSRTPGGPTGELFF | TGCGCCAGCAGCCGGACCCCAGGGGGTCCCACCGGGGAGCTGTTTTTT
TRBJ2-7 | TRBD2 | . | TRBV6-2/TRBV6-3 | 21 | CASTHFGVGLAGTIKTSEQYF | TGTGCCAGCACCCATTTCGGTGTTGGGCTAGCGGGGACAATCAAAACCTCCGAGCAGTACTTC
TRBJ2-2 | . | . | TRBV27 | 14 | CASSFGLTPGELFF | TGTGCCAGCAGTTTTGGCCTGACCCCCGGGGAGCTGTTTTTT
TRBJ2-5 | TRBD1 | . | TRBV12-3/TRBV12-4 | 15 | CASTDVTGGGETQYF | TGTGCCAGCACCGACGTGACAGGGGGCGGGGAGACCCAGTACTTC
TRBJ2-7 | TRBD2 | few | TRBV20-1 | 14 | CSARDLAVPYEQYF | TGCAGTGCTAGAGACCTAGCGGTTCCCTACGAGCAGTACTTC
TRBJ1-2 | TRBD1 | . | TRBV6-2/TRBV6-3 | 16 | CASSYEKGAPDYGYTF | TGTGCCAGCAGTTACGAAAAGGGGGCCCCTGACTATGGCTACACCTTC
TRBJ2-5 | . | many | TRBV11-1 | 12 | CASSARGETQYF | TGTGCCAGCAGCGCAAGGGGGGAGACCCAGTACTTC
TRBJ2-1 | TRBD1 | . | TRBV28 | 18 | CASRALSTGGPSYNEQFF | TGTGCCAGCAGGGCCCTTTCCACAGGGGGGCCCTCCTACAATGAGCAGTTCTTC
TRBJ2-1 | . | . | TRBV20-1 | 11 | CSALRANEQFF | TGCAGTGCACTCCGCGCCAATGAGCAGTTCTTC
TRBJ2-1 | . | . | TRBV6-1 | 12 | CASPGVYNEQFF | TGTGCCAGCCCAGGGGTCTACAATGAGCAGTTCTTC
TRBJ1-5 | . | . | TRBV15 | 13 | CATMDWRGSPQHF | TGTGCCACCATGGACTGGCGGGGGTCGCCCCAGCATTTT
TRBJ2-7 | TRBD1 | many | TRBV9 | 18 | CASSPRQGSVSGSYEQYF | TGTGCCAGCAGCCCGCGACAGGGAAGCGTATCGGGGTCGTACGAGCAGTACTTC
TRBJ1-6 | . | . | TRBV5-1 | 13 | CASHRDNNSPLHF | TGCGCCAGCCACCGGGACAATAATTCACCCCTCCACTTT
TRBJ2-1 | . | . | TRBV3-1 | 15 | CASSQGALANNEQFF | TGTGCCAGCAGCCAAGGAGCCCTCGCGAACAATGAGCAGTTCTTC
TRBJ2-3 | TRBD1 | . | TRBV9 | 13 | CASSVGTADTQYF | TGTGCCAGCAGCGTGGGGACAGCAGATACGCAGTATTTT
TRBJ2-1 | . | . | TRBV14 | 18 | CASSQDQLWGGHYNEQFF | TGTGCCAGCAGCCAAGATCAATTGTGGGGCGGGCACTACAATGAGCAGTTCTTC
TRBJ2-3 | TRBD2 | . | TRBV6-5 | 14 | CACMVAGGTDTQYF | TGTGCCTGCATGGTAGCGGGGGGAACAGATACGCAGTATTTT
TRBJ1-5 | . | . | TRBV9 | 14 | CASSVDHSNQPQHF | TGTGCCAGCAGCGTTGACCATAGCAATCAGCCCCAGCATTTT
TRBJ2-3 | TRBD2 | many | TRBV4-3 | 17 | CASSQDRGLAFSDTQYF | TGCGCCAGCAGCCAAGATAGAGGACTAGCTTTTTCAGATACGCAGTATTTT
TRBJ1-2 | . | . | TRBV6-4 | 12 | CASSDSRGGYTF | TGTGCCAGCAGTGACTCCAGGGGAGGCTACACCTTC
TRBJ2-3 | . | . | TRBV12-3/TRBV12-4 | 12 | CASGERPDTQYF | TGTGCCAGCGGCGAAAGACCAGATACGCAGTATTTT
TRBJ2-3 | . | . | TRBV6-6 | 13 | CASSQPQKDTQYF | TGTGCCAGCAGTCAACCACAGAAAGATACGCAGTATTTT
TRBJ2-7 | . | few | TRBV15 | 13 | CATSRDQGREQYF | TGTGCCACCAGCAGAGACCAGGGTCGCGAGCAGTACTTC
TRBJ2-7 | . | few | TRBV12-3/TRBV12-4 | 13 | CASSFSSYNEQYF | TGTGCCAGCAGTTTTTCCTCCTACAATGAGCAGTACTTC
TRBJ1-1 | TRBD1 | . | TRBV14 | 15 | CASHPQGGLNTEAFF | TGTGCCAGTCATCCCCAGGGGGGACTCAACACTGAAGCTTTCTTT
TRBJ2-3 | TRBD2 | few | TRBV20-1 | 14 | CSAQRGLASDTQYF | TGCAGTGCCCAGCGGGGACTAGCGTCAGATACGCAGTATTTT
TRBJ2-5 | . | . | TRBV7-3 | 13 | CASSFRVDNEQYF | TGTGCCAGCAGCTTCCGAGTTGACAATGAGCAGTACTTC
TRBJ1-1 | . | . | TRBV6-2/TRBV6-3 | 16 | CASSYIQGTMTTEAFF | TGTGCCAGCAGTTACATCCAGGGGACTATGACCACTGAAGCTTTCTTT
TRBJ1-2 | TRBD1 | . | TRBV5-5 | 15 | CASSFEQGTKRGYTF | TGTGCCAGCAGTTTCGAACAGGGGACGAAGCGTGGCTACACCTTC
TRBJ1-5 | TRBD1 | . | TRBV6-5 | 15 | CASSPYGQAHQPQHF | TGTGCCAGCAGTCCCTATGGACAGGCTCATCAGCCCCAGCATTTT
TRBJ1-4 | . | few | TRBV7-2 | 14 | CASSLEGLGEKLFF | TGTGCCAGCAGCTTAGAAGGGCTTGGTGAAAAACTGTTTTTT
TRBJ2-5 | . | few | TRBV13 | 15 | CASSSNRLDQETQYF | TGTGCCAGCAGCTCCAACCGACTAGATCAAGAGACCCAGTACTTC
TRBJ2-7 | TRBD1 | . | TRBV9 | 16 | CASSVGQGAFYNEQYF | TGTGCCAGCAGCGTAGGACAGGGGGCTTTCTACAATGAGCAGTACTTC
TRBJ1-5 | . | few | TRBV27 | 15 | CASRRDSYSNQPQHF | TGTGCCAGCAGACGGGACTCTTATAGCAATCAGCCCCAGCATTTT
TRBJ2-7 | TRBD1 | once | TRBV20-1 | 12 | CSARIGQGGWYF | TGCAGTGCCCGAATTGGACAGGGGGGATGGTACTTC
TRBJ2-5 | . | . | TRBV24-1 | 14 | CATSARGPQETQYF | TGTGCCACCAGTGCCCGGGGCCCACAAGAGACCCAGTACTTC
TRBJ2-3 | . | . | TRBV4-3 | 18 | CASSQDRRDSFSIDTQYF | TGCGCCAGCAGCCAAGATCGAAGAGACTCCTTTAGCATAGATACGCAGTATTTT
TRBJ2-3 | . | few | TRBV7-8 | 14 | CASSFSGEADTQYF | TGTGCCAGCAGCTTTTCCGGGGAAGCAGATACGCAGTATTTT
TRBJ2-7 | . | . | TRBV15 | 15 | CATSRDQTVSYEQYF | TGTGCCACCAGCAGAGATCAGACGGTCTCCTACGAGCAGTACTTC
TRBJ2-7 | TRBD2 | . | TRBV20-1 | 15 | CSARYVASGGYEQYF | TGCAGTGCTAGATATGTAGCTAGCGGGGGATACGAGCAGTACTTC
TRBJ1-4 | . | . | TRBV6-5 | 13 | CASSRVLREKLFF | TGTGCCAGCAGTCGTGTGTTAAGAGAAAAACTGTTTTTT
TRBJ2-3 | . | . | TRBV29-1 | 12 | CSVGRSVDTQYF | TGCAGCGTTGGGAGGTCCGTGGATACGCAGTATTTT
TRBJ2-3 | TRBD2 | . | TRBV6-6 | 17 | CASSLMPSGGNTDTQYF | TGTGCCAGCAGTCTAATGCCTAGCGGGGGTAACACAGATACGCAGTATTTT
TRBJ1-4 | . | . | TRBV25-1 | 15 | CASSEFRGLNEKLFF | TGTGCCAGCAGTGAATTTCGGGGACTGAATGAAAAACTGTTTTTT
TRBJ2-4 | . | . | TRBV18 | 13 | CASSPSLEGPRYF | TGTGCCAGCTCACCAAGTTTGGAAGGGCCGAGGTACTTC
TRBJ2-7 | TRBD1 | . | TRBV29-1 | 14 | CSHVPGGLGESQYF | TGCAGCCATGTCCCAGGGGGTTTAGGCGAGAGCCAGTACTTC
TRBJ2-7 | . | few | TRBV20-1 | 15 | CSARDSRLMVYEQYF | TGCAGTGCTAGAGATTCCAGGTTGATGGTCTACGAGCAGTACTTC
TRBJ2-5 | . | . | TRBV5-1 | 15 | CASSLSGVLQETQYF | TGCGCCAGCAGCTTGTCGGGCGTCCTACAAGAGACCCAGTACTTC
TRBJ2-5 | TRBD1 | few | TRBV12-3/TRBV12-4 | 15 | CASSSQGERFETQYF | TGTGCCAGCAGTTCTCAGGGGGAAAGGTTCGAGACCCAGTACTTC
TRBJ2-7 | TRBD2 | . | TRBV6-2/TRBV6-3 | 16 | CAIRTPGLAVTYEQYF | TGTGCCATCAGAACCCCGGGACTAGCGGTAACCTACGAGCAGTACTTC
TRBJ2-7 | . | . | TRBV7-8 | 15 | CASSLAGTPNYEQYF | TGTGCCAGCAGCTTAGCCGGGACACCGAACTACGAGCAGTACTTC